The clone carrying this T cell receptor beta chain was counted once. This entry belongs to a study of OX40 agonist ivuxolimab in advanced cancers. Study background: The treatment was a fully human IgG2 OX40 agonist, ivuxolimab.

Germline V CDR1 and CDR2: ENHRY, SYGVKD. The CDR3 contains 14 residues. Trimming shortened V by 11 bases and J by 1 base, and 17 bases separated the two germline ends. This table comes from immunoSEQ multiplex PCR, and its TCRdb copy is limited to in-frame clones, with some not included. The sample holds tens of thousands of clones, approximately 81% seen once. Sampling of blood occurred at baseline, cycle 4 day 1, and cycle 7 day 1. The V call is TRBV10-3, the J call TRBJ1-1; the D is unclear. The receptor was isolated from an adult with an advanced solid tumor such as melanoma, head and neck, liver or kidney cancer. The starting material was CD4+ or CD8+ T cells sorted from blood, obtained in a trial of the OX40 agonist ivuxolimab. The CDR3 DNA follows: TGTGCCGCCAATTCCCGGGCGGAGAACACTGAAGCTTTCTTT. Encoded protein: CAANSRAENTEAFF.